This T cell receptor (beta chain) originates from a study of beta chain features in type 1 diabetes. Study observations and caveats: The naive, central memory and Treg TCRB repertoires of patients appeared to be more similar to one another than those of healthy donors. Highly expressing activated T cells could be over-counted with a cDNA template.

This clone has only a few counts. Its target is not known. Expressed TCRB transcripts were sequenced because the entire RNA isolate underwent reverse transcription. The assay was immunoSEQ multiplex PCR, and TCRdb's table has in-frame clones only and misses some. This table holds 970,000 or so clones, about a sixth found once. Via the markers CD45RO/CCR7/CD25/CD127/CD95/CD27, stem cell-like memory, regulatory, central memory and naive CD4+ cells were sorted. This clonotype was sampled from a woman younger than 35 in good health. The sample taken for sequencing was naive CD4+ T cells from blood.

CDR3 sequence reads: CSARVYSQYF. CDR3 DNA: TGCAGTGCTAGAGTATACTCCCAGTACTTC. The genes are TRBV20-1 and TRBJ2-7; D unresolved. Trimming cost V 1 base and J 10 bases, with 8 bases left between them. The CDR3 runs 10 residues. Germline CDR1 is DFQATT and CDR2 is SNEGSKA (reference sequence).